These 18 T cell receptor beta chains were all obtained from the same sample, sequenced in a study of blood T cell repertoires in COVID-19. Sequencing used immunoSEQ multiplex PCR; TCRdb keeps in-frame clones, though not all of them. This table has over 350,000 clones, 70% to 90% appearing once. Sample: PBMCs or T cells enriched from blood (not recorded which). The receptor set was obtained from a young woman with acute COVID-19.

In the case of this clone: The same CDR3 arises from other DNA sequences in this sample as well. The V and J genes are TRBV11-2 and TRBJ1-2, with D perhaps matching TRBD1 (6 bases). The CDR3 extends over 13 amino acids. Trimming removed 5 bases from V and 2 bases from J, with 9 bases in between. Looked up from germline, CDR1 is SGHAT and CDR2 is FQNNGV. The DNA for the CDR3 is TGTGCCAGCAGCCTGGACAGCAACTATGGCTACACCTTC. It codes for CASSLDSNYGYTF.

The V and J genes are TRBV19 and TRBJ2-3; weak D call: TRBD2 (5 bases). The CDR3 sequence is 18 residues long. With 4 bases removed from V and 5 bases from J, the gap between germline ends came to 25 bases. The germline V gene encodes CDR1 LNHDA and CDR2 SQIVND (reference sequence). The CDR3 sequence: CASSKWISGTRVEDTQYF. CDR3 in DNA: TGTGCCAGTAGTAAGTGGATCTCGGGAACGCGCGTAGAAGATACGCAGTATTTT.

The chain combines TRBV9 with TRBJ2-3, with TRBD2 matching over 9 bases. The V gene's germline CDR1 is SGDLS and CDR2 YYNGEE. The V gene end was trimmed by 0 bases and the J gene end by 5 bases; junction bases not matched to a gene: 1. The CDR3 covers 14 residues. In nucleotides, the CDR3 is TGTGCCAGCAGCGTAGTAGCGGGAGTAGATACGCAGTATTTT. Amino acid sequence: CASSVVAGVDTQYF.

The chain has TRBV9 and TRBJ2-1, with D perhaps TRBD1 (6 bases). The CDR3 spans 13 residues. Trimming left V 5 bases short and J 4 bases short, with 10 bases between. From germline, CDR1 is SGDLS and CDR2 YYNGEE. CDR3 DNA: TGTGCCAGCAGTCTACAGGGTTACAATGAGCAGTTCTTC. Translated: CASSLQGYNEQFF.

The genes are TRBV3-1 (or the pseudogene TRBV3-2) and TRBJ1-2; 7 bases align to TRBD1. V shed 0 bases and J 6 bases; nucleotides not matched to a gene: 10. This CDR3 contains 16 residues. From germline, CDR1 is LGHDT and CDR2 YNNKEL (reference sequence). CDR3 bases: TGTGCCAGCAGCCAAGAGGAGGTGGGACAGAAGAATGGCTACACCTTC. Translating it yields CASSQEEVGQKNGYTF.

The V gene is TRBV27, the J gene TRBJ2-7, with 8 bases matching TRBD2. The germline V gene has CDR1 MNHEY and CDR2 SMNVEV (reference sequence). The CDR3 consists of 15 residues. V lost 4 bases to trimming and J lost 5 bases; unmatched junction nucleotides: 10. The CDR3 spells CASSSPGLGRDEQYF. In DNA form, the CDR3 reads TGTGCCAGCAGTTCGCCGGGACTAGGGCGGGACGAGCAGTACTTC.

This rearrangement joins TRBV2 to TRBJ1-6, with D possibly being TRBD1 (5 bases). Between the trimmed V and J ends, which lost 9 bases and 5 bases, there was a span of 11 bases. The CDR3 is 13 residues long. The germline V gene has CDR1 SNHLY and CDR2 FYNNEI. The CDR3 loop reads CARRQNDNSPLHF. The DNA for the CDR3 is TGTGCCAGGAGACAGAATGATAATTCACCCCTCCACTTT. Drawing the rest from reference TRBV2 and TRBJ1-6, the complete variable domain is EPEVTQTPSHQVTQMGQEVILRCVPISNHLYFYWYRQILGQKVEFLVSFYNNEISEKSEIFDDQFSVERPDGSNFTLKIRSTKLEDSAMYFCARRQNDNSPLHFGNGTRLTVT.

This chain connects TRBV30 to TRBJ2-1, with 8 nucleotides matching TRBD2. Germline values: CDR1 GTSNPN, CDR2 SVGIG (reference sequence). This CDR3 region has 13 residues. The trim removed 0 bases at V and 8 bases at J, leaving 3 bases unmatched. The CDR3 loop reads CAWSVGTSDEQFF. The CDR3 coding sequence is TGTGCCTGGAGTGTGGGGACTAGTGATGAGCAGTTCTTC.

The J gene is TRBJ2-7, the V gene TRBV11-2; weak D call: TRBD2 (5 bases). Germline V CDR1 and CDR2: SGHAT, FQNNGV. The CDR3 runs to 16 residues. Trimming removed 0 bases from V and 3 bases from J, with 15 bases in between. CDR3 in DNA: TGTGCCAGCAGCTTAGATAGGCAAACTAGAATCTACGAGCAGTACTTC. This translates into CASSLDRQTRIYEQYF.

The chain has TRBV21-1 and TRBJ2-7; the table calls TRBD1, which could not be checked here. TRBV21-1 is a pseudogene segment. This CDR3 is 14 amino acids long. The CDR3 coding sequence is TGTGCCAGCAGCAGACAGGTCAGCTCCTACGAGCAGTACTTC. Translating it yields CASSRQVSSYEQYF.

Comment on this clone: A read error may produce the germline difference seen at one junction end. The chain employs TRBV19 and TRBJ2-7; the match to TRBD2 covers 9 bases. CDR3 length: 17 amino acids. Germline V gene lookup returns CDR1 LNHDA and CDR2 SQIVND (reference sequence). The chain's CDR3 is CASSIVPLGTSSSEQYF. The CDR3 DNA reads TGTGCCAGTAGTATAGTCCCCCTAGGGACTAGCTCCTCCGAGCAGTACTTC.

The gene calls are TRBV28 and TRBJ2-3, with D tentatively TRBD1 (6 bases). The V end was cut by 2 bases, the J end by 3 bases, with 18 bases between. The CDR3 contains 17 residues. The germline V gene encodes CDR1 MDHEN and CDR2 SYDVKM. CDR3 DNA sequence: TGTGCCAGCAGTTTAGGCAGGGGCTTTGGTGGGACAGATACGCAGTATTTT. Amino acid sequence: CASSLGRGFGGTDTQYF.

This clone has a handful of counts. CDR3 protein: CASSPAYNEQFF. CDR3 bases: TGTGCCAGCAGTCCGGCCTACAATGAGCAGTTCTTC. The chain joins TRBV12-3 or TRBV12-4 to TRBJ2-1; no clear D gene. Trimming shortened V by 5 bases and J by 2 bases, and 4 bases separated the two germline ends. The CDR3 is made up of 12 amino acids.

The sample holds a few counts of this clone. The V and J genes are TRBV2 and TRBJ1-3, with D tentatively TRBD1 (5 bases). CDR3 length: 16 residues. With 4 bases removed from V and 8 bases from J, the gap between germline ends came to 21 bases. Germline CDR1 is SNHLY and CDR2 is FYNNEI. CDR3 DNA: TGTGCCAGCAGTGGTCAGGGTAGCGGCCCGGGGGACACCATATATTTT. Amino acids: CASSGQGSGPGDTIYF.

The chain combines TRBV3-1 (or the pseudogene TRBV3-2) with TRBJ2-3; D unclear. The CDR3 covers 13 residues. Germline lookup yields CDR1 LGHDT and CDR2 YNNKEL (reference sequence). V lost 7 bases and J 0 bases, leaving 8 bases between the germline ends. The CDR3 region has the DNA TGTGCCAGCATCTCCACTAGCACAGATACGCAGTATTTT. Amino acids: CASISTSTDTQYF.

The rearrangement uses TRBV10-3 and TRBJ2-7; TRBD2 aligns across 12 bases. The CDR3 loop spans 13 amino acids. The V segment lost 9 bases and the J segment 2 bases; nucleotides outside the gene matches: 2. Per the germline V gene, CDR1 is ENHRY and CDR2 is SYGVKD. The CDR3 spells CAIGLAGTYEQYF. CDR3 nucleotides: TGTGCCATAGGACTAGCGGGAACCTACGAGCAGTACTTC.

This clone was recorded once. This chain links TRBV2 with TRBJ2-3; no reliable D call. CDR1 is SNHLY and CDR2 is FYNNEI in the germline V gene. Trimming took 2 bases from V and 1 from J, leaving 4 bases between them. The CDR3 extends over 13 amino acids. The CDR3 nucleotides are TGTGCCAGCAGTGAAATCGGCACAGATACGCAGTATTTT. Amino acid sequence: CASSEIGTDTQYF.

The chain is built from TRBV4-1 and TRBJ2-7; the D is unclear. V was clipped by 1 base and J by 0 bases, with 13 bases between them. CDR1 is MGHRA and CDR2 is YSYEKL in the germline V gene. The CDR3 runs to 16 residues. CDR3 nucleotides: TGCGCCAGCAGCCAAGTCGGCCCAGGCCTCTCCTACGAGCAGTACTTC. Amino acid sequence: CASSQVGPGLSYEQYF.